The clone carrying this TCR beta chain was counted at least ten times. As yet, its antigen is unknown. TCRdb re-called the reads through MiXCR, storing one row per CDR3 protein. The repertoire includes around 750,000 distinct CDR3 sequences, 30% to 35% of them detected once, and around an eighth sits in the top ten. This record comes from a study of T cell repertoires in cytomegalovirus infection. In the study overall: Researchers turned to recently identified HLA-C-restricted CMV epitopes as well as well-studied HLA-B-restricted ones. From public TCR beta signatures came an indication of both CMV infection and matching HLA type. Study-level results: Across the ex vivo response, the dominant clonotypes were HLA-C-restricted CMV-specific TCR beta clonotypes. Summed public TCR beta family frequency identified CMV carriers bearing the relevant HLA.

The CDR3 covers 19 residues. The germline V gene encodes CDR1 SGHVS and CDR2 FQNEAQ. The V end lost 5 bases, the J end lost 0 bases, and 22 bases lay between the germline ends. The source is a human donor in good health (CMV status not recorded). Some clones in this sample may be carry-over from other donors' samples. The source material was cultured CD8+ T cells from PBMCs, sampled from culture after CMV antigen stimulation. V is TRBV7-8 and J is TRBJ2-2; weak D call: TRBD2 (5 bases). CDR3 sequence (DNA): TGTGCCAGCAGCGCATATCGGGATTTTCTTAGGTCGAACACCGGGGAGCTGTTTTTT. It is translated as CASSAYRDFLRSNTGELFF.